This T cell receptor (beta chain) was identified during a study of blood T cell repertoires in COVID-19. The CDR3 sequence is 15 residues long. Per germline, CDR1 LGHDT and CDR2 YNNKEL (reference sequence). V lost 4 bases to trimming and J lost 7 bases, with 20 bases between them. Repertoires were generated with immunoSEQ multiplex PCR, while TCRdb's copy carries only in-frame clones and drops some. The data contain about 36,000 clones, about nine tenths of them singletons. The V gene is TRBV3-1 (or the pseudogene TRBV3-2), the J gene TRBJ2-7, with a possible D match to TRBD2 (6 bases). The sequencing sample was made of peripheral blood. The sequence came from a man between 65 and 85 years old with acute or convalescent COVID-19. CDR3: CASSPRGRTSREQYF. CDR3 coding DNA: TGTGCCAGCAGCCCCCGAGGGAGGACGAGTCGTGAGCAGTACTTC.